Listed below are T cell receptor beta chains from one sample, sequenced in a study of CD4+ T cells in melanoma. TCRdb's table, derived via immunoSEQ multiplex PCR, lists solely in-frame clones and lacks some. The sample shows 110,000 to 150,000 clones, approximately 91% of them seen only once. The receptor source for this set is a human donor with melanoma. Both conserved end residues are part of each CDR3. The order of the fields is CDR3 protein, CDR3 DNA, J gene, D gene, V gene, clone size. The D gene is left open where the match is weak. Clone sizes are given selectively: once, few, many, or a class where the clone is expanded.

CDR3aa: CASSYSYNREQPQHF; CDR3nt: TGTGCCAGCAGTTACTCTTATAACAGGGAACAGCCCCAGCATTTT; j_gene: TRBJ1-5; d_gene: -; v_gene: TRBV6-5; abundance: -
CDR3aa: CASSRGTGVWANNEQFF; CDR3nt: TGTGCCAGCAGCCGCGGGACAGGGGTGTGGGCCAACAATGAGCAGTTCTTC; j_gene: TRBJ2-1; d_gene: TRBD1; v_gene: TRBV7-9; abundance: -
CDR3aa: CASSGPSGGAADTQYF; CDR3nt: TGTGCCAGTAGTGGTCCTAGCGGGGGGGCTGCAGATACGCAGTATTTT; j_gene: TRBJ2-3; d_gene: TRBD2; v_gene: TRBV19; abundance: once
CDR3aa: CASSLELRGGHEQFF; CDR3nt: TGTGCCAGCAGCTTAGAGCTTCGCGGAGGCCATGAGCAGTTCTTC; j_gene: TRBJ2-1; d_gene: -; v_gene: TRBV11-2; abundance: -
CDR3aa: CASRLDTNTGELFF; CDR3nt: TGTGCCAGCAGACTCGATACGAACACCGGGGAGCTGTTTTTT; j_gene: TRBJ2-2; d_gene: -; v_gene: TRBV27; abundance: once
CDR3aa: CASSIYETQYF; CDR3nt: TGTGCCAGTAGTATATATGAGACCCAGTACTTC; j_gene: TRBJ2-5; d_gene: -; v_gene: TRBV19; abundance: once
CDR3aa: CASSLGGIWSNAEAFF; CDR3nt: TGTGCCAGCAGTTTGGGGGGAATATGGTCGAACGCTGAAGCTTTCTTT; j_gene: TRBJ1-1; d_gene: -; v_gene: TRBV6-5; abundance: -
CDR3aa: CASSLRSPGDRGLYEQYF; CDR3nt: TGCGCCAGCAGCTTGAGGAGTCCGGGGGACAGGGGGCTTTACGAGCAGTACTTC; j_gene: TRBJ2-7; d_gene: TRBD1; v_gene: TRBV5-1; abundance: -
CDR3aa: CASSRGQAGSNQPQHF; CDR3nt: TGTGCCAGCAGCCGTGGACAGGCAGGGAGCAATCAGCCCCAGCATTTT; j_gene: TRBJ1-5; d_gene: TRBD1; v_gene: TRBV7-9; abundance: -
CDR3aa: CASSSSLAGGLYNEQFF; CDR3nt: TGTGCCAGCAGCTCCTCCTTAGCGGGGGGGCTGTACAATGAGCAGTTCTTC; j_gene: TRBJ2-1; d_gene: TRBD2; v_gene: TRBV7-8; abundance: -
CDR3aa: CASGPLAADTQYF; CDR3nt: TGTGCCAGCGGGCCCCTAGCGGCAGATACGCAGTATTTT; j_gene: TRBJ2-3; d_gene: TRBD2; v_gene: TRBV7-9; abundance: -
CDR3aa: CASSLGDGALPYGYTF; CDR3nt: TGCGCCAGCAGCTTGGGGGACGGAGCACTCCCGTATGGCTACACCTTC; j_gene: TRBJ1-2; d_gene: -; v_gene: TRBV5-1; abundance: -
CDR3aa: CAWYIRSNFNYGYTF; CDR3nt: TGTGCCTGGTATATCCGGAGCAACTTCAACTATGGCTACACCTTC; j_gene: TRBJ1-2; d_gene: -; v_gene: TRBV30; abundance: -
CDR3aa: CASSESVNEQFF; CDR3nt: TGTGCCAGCAGTGAATCTGTGAATGAGCAGTTCTTC; j_gene: TRBJ2-1; d_gene: -; v_gene: TRBV6-1; abundance: -
CDR3aa: CAWSPLAGGTWEQFF; CDR3nt: TGTGCCTGGAGTCCTCTAGCGGGGGGAACGTGGGAGCAGTTCTTC; j_gene: TRBJ2-1; d_gene: TRBD2; v_gene: TRBV30; abundance: -
CDR3aa: CASSYSRRFSGNTIYF; CDR3nt: TGTGCCAGCAGTTACTCGAGACGGTTCTCTGGAAACACCATATATTTT; j_gene: TRBJ1-3; d_gene: -; v_gene: TRBV6-5; abundance: once
CDR3aa: CASSLPGGGAREQFF; CDR3nt: TGTGCCAGCAGCTTACCAGGCGGGGGGGCCCGTGAGCAGTTCTTC; j_gene: TRBJ2-1; d_gene: TRBD2; v_gene: TRBV13; abundance: once
CDR3aa: CASSQGTVAGWEKLFF; CDR3nt: TGCGCCAGCAGCCAAGGGACCGTTGCGGGGTGGGAAAAACTGTTTTTT; j_gene: TRBJ1-4; d_gene: -; v_gene: TRBV4-1; abundance: -
CDR3aa: CASSTWTSGGENTGELFF; CDR3nt: TGTGCCAGCAGCACGTGGACTAGCGGGGGTGAAAACACCGGGGAGCTGTTTTTT; j_gene: TRBJ2-2; d_gene: TRBD2; v_gene: TRBV5-6; abundance: -
CDR3aa: CASSSQPLEFADTQYF; CDR3nt: TGTGCCAGCAGCTCCCAACCCCTAGAGTTCGCAGATACGCAGTATTTT; j_gene: TRBJ2-3; d_gene: -; v_gene: TRBV7-3; abundance: -
CDR3aa: CASSPQRGEQETQYF; CDR3nt: TGTGCCAGCAGCCCTCAGCGGGGGGAACAAGAGACCCAGTACTTC; j_gene: TRBJ2-5; d_gene: TRBD2; v_gene: TRBV7-2; abundance: -
CDR3aa: CAWSSLDQPQHF; CDR3nt: TGTGCCTGGAGTTCCCTCGACCAGCCCCAGCATTTT; j_gene: TRBJ1-5; d_gene: -; v_gene: TRBV30; abundance: -